This T cell receptor (beta chain) was obtained from a study of memory CD4+ T cells and cytomegalovirus serostatus. As for the study in general: This sample comes from healthy Belgian adults, roughly 9 CMV seropositive, approximately 23 seronegative. Study findings and constraints: About 40% of the roughly 160 known CMV-associated TCRbeta sequences appeared in CD4+ memory.

Comment on this clone: Its antigen remains unknown.

V was pared by 6 bases and J by 1 base, with 6 bases between. The germline V gene has CDR1 MGHRA and CDR2 YSYEKL. The CDR3 spans 13 residues. The sort gate was single viable CD3+CD4+CD8-CD45RO+ cells for memory CD4+ T cells. Repertoires were generated with immunoSEQ multiplex PCR, while TCRdb's copy carries only in-frame clones and drops some. Of some 64,000 clones in the sample, more than 75% were seen once. This clonotype originated in an adult in good health and CMV-seronegative. The chain joins TRBV4-1 to TRBJ2-2; D remains ambiguous. The sample was memory CD4+ T cells from blood. The CDR3 region has the DNA TGCGCCAGCAGATCAGGGAACACCGGGGAGCTGTTTTTT. Protein: CASRSGNTGELFF.